This T cell receptor (beta chain) was sequenced during a study of shared clonotypes between healthy human individuals. Each sorted subset replicate got 200 ng genomic DNA, tens of thousands of genomes. Only in-frame clones appear in the TCRdb table, and some are missing; sequencing was by immunoSEQ multiplex PCR. This sample has around 2.5 million clones, with 93% found just once. Study-wide findings and caveats: Donor scarcity curtailed the genetic and exposure-history diversity represented herein. Shared clonotypes: about 5% naive CD4, around 3.5% naive CD8, 2.3% memory CD4, under 0.5% memory CD8.

CDR1 and CDR2 (germline): SNHLY, FYNNEI. Trimming took 3 bases from V and 1 from J; bases not matched to a gene: 7. The CDR3 covers 16 residues. As regards this clone: What it recognizes is unknown.

Everyone who donated was a Caucasian adult who lived in Nashville, Tennessee. This clonotype was sampled from a man in his late teens or twenties in good health. Some clones in this sample may be carry-over from other donors' samples. Sequencing used naive CD4+ T cells from PBMCs. This sample's subset: CD45RA+ positively selected. The chain employs TRBV2 and TRBJ2-5, with TRBD2 matching over 8 bases. The CDR3 bases are TGTGCCAGCAGTGATGTGGGTAGCGGGGCCCAAGAGACCCAGTACTTC. This translates into CASSDVGSGAQETQYF.